This is a list of T cell receptor beta chains from one sample in a study of beta chain features in type 1 diabetes. Assay: immunoSEQ multiplex PCR; the TCRdb copy retains only in-frame clones and omits some. The sample contains hundreds of thousands of clones, 10% to 12% of which appear only once. The source material was naive CD4+ T cells from blood. The receptors here all came from a woman aged 18-29 years in good health. Both conserved end residues are part of each CDR3.

TRBV9	TRBJ2-2	CASSVAPETGELFF
TRBV9	TRBJ2-3	CASSVSGVRGTDTQYF
TRBV7-3	TRBJ2-3	CASRRQKFTDTQYF
TRBV4-1	TRBJ2-4	CASRPENIQYF
TRBV7-2	TRBJ2-5	CASRKAETQYF
TRBV2	TRBJ2-1	CASSEGFNEQFF
TRBV29-1	TRBJ1-1	CSVERGQVNTEAFF
TRBV5-6	TRBJ1-2	CASSTDRPSALYGYTF
TRBV19	TRBJ2-1	CASSNGHEQFF
TRBV11-1	TRBJ2-1	CASTDRYNEQFF
TRBV7-2	TRBJ2-1	CASSSSVEQFF
TRBV5-1	TRBJ1-6	CASSLEGESPLHF
TRBV9	TRBJ2-7	CASSSGSPRYEQYF
TRBV18	TRBJ2-5	CATSGTGQETQYF
TRBV7-2	TRBJ1-5	CASSLVEGLFNQPQHF
TRBV29-1	TRBJ1-5	CSVQMGNSNQPQHF
TRBV18	TRBJ1-1	CASSTDRNTEAFF
TRBV9	TRBJ2-3	CASSASLSGDTQYF
TRBV7-9	TRBJ2-7	CASSLTGAGSYEQYF
TRBV7-2	TRBJ2-5	CASSLAPPNQETQYF
TRBV29-1	TRBJ1-1	CSVAGGMNTEAFF
TRBV19	TRBJ2-7	CASMGTPSYEQYF
TRBV6-5	TRBJ2-6	CASSYSRDRVVNVLTF
TRBV29-1	TRBJ2-3	CSHKTGDGDTQYF
TRBV15	TRBJ2-5	CATSRRGQRETQYF
TRBV7-9	TRBJ2-5	CASSLQLGTRGTQYF
TRBV9	TRBJ2-1	CASSVQSGGGYNEQFF
TRBV7-2	TRBJ2-5	CASSLRTPAGETQYF
TRBV29-1	TRBJ1-4	CSALTGSTEKLFF
TRBV7-2	TRBJ2-7	CASSLGPEQYF
TRBV16	TRBJ2-1	CASSHLHTRLRVNEQFF
TRBV11-3	TRBJ2-3	CASSPTRLRDSTDTQYF
TRBV23-1	TRBJ2-7	CASSLGSGEQYF
TRBV11-2	TRBJ2-1	CASSPSDPQFF
TRBV5-1	TRBJ2-5	CASSPGQGKETQYF